This is a list of T cell receptor beta chains from one sample in a study of vaccination and CD4 T cells after COVID-19. For these TCRs, the target antigens are not known. Each CDR3 protein is one row after TCRdb ran MiXCR on the PCR reads. In the table there are around 21,000 distinct CDR3 sequences, approximately 48% of which are singletons. This sample comprised CD4+ T cells from blood, cultured in vitro, obtained after SARS-CoV-2 vaccination. The receptors come from a human donor who had recovered from COVID-19. Each CDR3 is given with its conserved first and last residue. D genes are given only for firm matches.

v_call	j_call	d_call	cdr3_aa
TRBV6-5	TRBJ2-1	.	CASSYLGQGRSYNEQFF
TRBV30	TRBJ2-5	TRBD2	CAWKGSGGAATQYF
TRBV11-2	TRBJ2-1	.	CASSFGISQPNEQFF
TRBV4-2	TRBJ2-5	TRBD2	CASSQEGTSGGHQETQYF
TRBV7-2	TRBJ1-1	TRBD1	CASSLVGGGQGMRAEAFF
TRBV7-2	TRBJ2-5	.	CASSQDTSKETQYF
TRBV7-8	TRBJ1-5	.	CASSRGSNQPQHF
TRBV7-9	TRBJ2-5	.	CASSPGTLLGETQYF
TRBV7-9	TRBJ2-5	.	CASSLVGETQYF
TRBV6-5	TRBJ1-1	.	CASSYPDGGRMNTEAFF
TRBV19	TRBJ1-3	.	CASQRQASGNTIYF
TRBV10-3	TRBJ2-1	.	CASSEWLGGPSSYNEQFF
TRBV7-9	TRBJ2-5	TRBD1	CAGGSTGAVGETQYF
TRBV19	TRBJ1-1	.	CASTARGDKRGTEAFF
TRBV20-1	TRBJ2-1	TRBD2	CSATTSGTANLFF
TRBV5-1	TRBJ2-5	.	CASSLGGTPGETQYF
TRBV20-1	TRBJ2-7	.	CSASQGQLYEQYF
TRBV7-3	TRBJ1-1	.	CASSLTGGGNTEAFF
TRBV19	TRBJ1-5	.	CASSIGPEQPQHF
TRBV7-6	TRBJ2-2	TRBD2	CASKITGLVATGELFF
TRBV6-2/TRBV6-3	TRBJ2-1	TRBD2	CASSYVTSGISEQFF
TRBV6-1	TRBJ2-5	.	CASKEGGSETQYF
TRBV7-6	TRBJ2-3	TRBD2	CASSLASGRGGTDTQYF
TRBV6-5	TRBJ1-2	.	CASSYSGQNGYTF
TRBV19	TRBJ1-5	TRBD1	CASSRDRGNQPQHF
TRBV5-1	TRBJ1-6	.	CASSLDSNSPLHF
TRBV10-3	TRBJ1-1	.	CAISDKEGGEAFF
TRBV29-1	TRBJ2-7	.	CSFRGSAEQYF
TRBV7-8	TRBJ1-5	.	CASSLRAGNSNQPQHF
TRBV20-1	TRBJ2-3	.	CSAIGGKSTDTQYF
TRBV19	TRBJ2-1	.	CASSRGGEQFF
TRBV20-1	TRBJ1-5	.	CSARGLDQPQHF
TRBV11-3	TRBJ1-2	.	CASSLDLSGVGYTF
TRBV29-1	TRBJ2-3	.	CSVEPDTQYF
TRBV27	TRBJ2-1	.	CASSQPGHNNEQFF
TRBV19	TRBJ1-2	TRBD1	CASSTPGTGGGYTF
TRBV6-1	TRBJ2-3	.	CASGRPTDTQYF
TRBV6-1	TRBJ1-3	.	CASRGPEGNTIYF
TRBV11-3	TRBJ2-7	.	CASSSRGFSYEQYF
TRBV12-3/TRBV12-4	TRBJ2-3	TRBD2	CASSPGGSTDTQYF
TRBV6-2/TRBV6-3	TRBJ1-2	TRBD1	CASSGQAIYGYTF
TRBV7-2	TRBJ2-1	.	CASSYKNGWGAGNNEQFF
TRBV20-1	TRBJ2-1	TRBD2	CSARISGRHDEQFF
TRBV7-3	TRBJ1-1	.	CASSLTTFSEAFF
TRBV27	TRBJ1-2	TRBD1	CASSHDREYGYTF
TRBV4-1	TRBJ2-3	.	CASSQDQWYTQYF
TRBV6-4	TRBJ2-4	.	CASSDTLAKNIQYF
TRBV11-3	TRBJ2-7	.	CASSLTGLFGPNSDEQYF
TRBV27	TRBJ2-3	TRBD2	CASSSLTSGGSADTQYF
TRBV5-6	TRBJ2-7	TRBD2	CASSRTGLAGAYEQYF
TRBV11-2	TRBJ1-5	.	CASSFGQGRNQPQHF
TRBV20-1	TRBJ1-6	.	CSARESSDSSPLHF